The 15 T cell receptor beta chains in this list originate from one sample, sequenced in a study of blood T cell repertoires in COVID-19. Assay used: immunoSEQ multiplex PCR; TCRdb lists only in-frame clones, some missing. The sample shows tens of thousands of clones, roughly 88% of them seen only once. Sequenced sample: peripheral blood. The receptors were sampled from a man older than 75 with acute or convalescent COVID-19.

This chain connects TRBV7-9 to TRBJ1-2; weak D call: TRBD1 (5 bases). Germline assignment: CDR1 SEHNR and CDR2 FQNEAQ (reference sequence). The V end was cut by 3 bases, the J end by 3 bases, with 11 bases between. This CDR3 has 14 amino acids. CDR3 bases: TGTGCCAGCAGCTTGGCAGGGATCGACTATGGCTACACCTTC. This gives the protein CASSLAGIDYGYTF.

The chain recombines TRBV6-2 or TRBV6-3 with TRBJ1-5; D is unclear. CDR3 length: 15 residues. Germline lookup yields CDR1 MNHEY and CDR2 SVGEGT. The germline V and J ends were trimmed by 2 bases and 5 bases, with 13 bases remaining between them. CDR3 coding DNA: TGTGCCAGCAGTTACGACCCTGGAGCCCATCAGCCCCAGCATTTT. Translation gives CASSYDPGAHQPQHF.

In its sample, this clone was seen once. This chain uses TRBV10-1 with TRBJ2-2; possibly TRBD2 for D (5 bases). This CDR3 contains 16 residues. Germline loops: CDR1 WNHNN, CDR2 SYGVQD (reference sequence). V was clipped by 3 bases and J by 0 bases, with 11 bases between them. CDR3: CASSELGQANTGELFF. CDR3 bases: TGCGCCAGCAGTGAACTAGGGCAGGCGAACACCGGGGAGCTGTTTTTT.

J is TRBJ2-2 and V is TRBV7-3, with unresolved D. V was cut by 3 bases and J by 3 bases, with 8 bases left in between. The CDR3 is 14 amino acids. Germline V gene sequence: CDR1 SGHTA, CDR2 FQGTGA. The chain's CDR3 is CASSFYSDTGELFF. DNA of the CDR3: TGTGCCAGCAGCTTTTATAGTGACACCGGGGAGCTGTTTTTT.

In DNA, the CDR3 is TGTGCCATCAGTGAGCGCGGTAGCGGCCAAGAGACCCAGTACTTC. Translation: CAISERGSGQETQYF. J is TRBJ2-5 and V is TRBV10-3, with a weak D call TRBD2 (6 bases). The CDR3 is 15 amino acids. V was shortened by 2 bases and J by 1 base, with 11 bases between the two germline ends. CDR1 ENHRY and CDR2 SYGVKD come from the germline V gene.

In this sample, this clone turned up once. The chain recombines TRBV28 with TRBJ2-2, with 8 nucleotides matching TRBD1. The V segment lost 6 bases and the J segment 5 bases; nucleotides outside the gene matches: 14. This CDR3 is 17 amino acids long. Per germline, CDR1 MDHEN and CDR2 SYDVKM. The CDR3 loop is CASSGLGQGMWTGELFF. DNA of the CDR3: TGTGCCAGCAGCGGCCTCGGACAGGGAATGTGGACCGGGGAGCTGTTTTTT.

The V call is TRBV5-1, the J call TRBJ2-7, with 11 bases that match TRBD2. Germline loops: CDR1 SGHRS, CDR2 YFSETQ. J was trimmed by 3 bases and V by 4 bases; bases with no gene match: 6. The length of the CDR3 is 15 residues. The CDR3 bases are TGCGCCAGCAGCGCCGATAGCGGGAGGGGCTACGAGCAGTACTTC. Its translation is CASSADSGRGYEQYF.

The CDR3 DNA is TGCGCCAGCAGCTTAACAGGGGGGGAAAAACTGTTTTTT. This sequence encodes CASSLTGGEKLFF. The chain links TRBV5-1 to TRBJ1-4, with TRBD1 matching over 8 bases. The CDR3 loop spans 13 amino acids. Germline CDR1 is SGHRS and CDR2 is YFSETQ. With V trimmed by 2 bases and J by 8 bases, 2 bases remained unmatched. The complete variable domain, with remaining parts taken from reference TRBV5-1 and TRBJ1-4, reads KAGVTQTPRYLIKTRGQQVTLSCSPISGHRSVSWYQQTPGQGLQFLFEYFSETQRNKGNFPGRFSGRQFSNSRSEMNVSTLELGDSALYLCASSLTGGEKLFFGSGTQLSVL.

This clone was observed a few times. The chain recombines TRBV6-5 with TRBJ1-2; no definite D call. The germline V gene encodes CDR1 MNHEY and CDR2 SVGAGI. Trimming pared 6 bases from V and 0 bases from J, leaving 11 bases between. The CDR3 extends over 14 amino acids. CDR3 sequence: CASSVLGANYGYTF. CDR3 DNA: TGTGCCAGCAGCGTTTTGGGAGCTAACTATGGCTACACCTTC.

The chain joins TRBV3-1 (or the pseudogene TRBV3-2) to TRBJ2-2, with D hard to call. The CDR3 extends over 15 amino acids. Germline V CDR1 and CDR2: LGHDT, YNNKEL (reference sequence). The V gene lost 2 bases and the J gene lost 4 bases, with 11 bases spanning the gap. The CDR3 sequence: CASSQNSGGTGELFF. DNA for the CDR3: TGTGCCAGCAGCCAAAATAGTGGTGGCACCGGGGAGCTGTTTTTT.

This chain connects TRBV29-1 to TRBJ1-2; 9 nucleotides align to TRBD1. Trimming at V came to 4 bases and at J to 7 bases, leaving 4 bases not matched to a gene. Germline CDR1 reads SQVTM; CDR2 reads ANQGSEA. The CDR3 runs 12 residues. CDR3 nucleotide sequence: TGCAGCGTTGTTGGGACAGGGCCTGGCTACACCTTC. Protein product: CSVVGTGPGYTF.

The chain has TRBV6-5 and TRBJ1-5, with D perhaps matching TRBD1 (5 bases). The germline V and J ends were trimmed by 2 bases and 5 bases, with 10 bases remaining between them. CDR1 and CDR2 (germline): MNHEY, SVGAGI. This CDR3 is built from 14 residues. The CDR3 loop is CASSYRGADQPQHF. CDR3 coding DNA: TGTGCCAGCAGTTACCGCGGGGCTGATCAGCCCCAGCATTTT.

The V gene is TRBV6-6, the J gene TRBJ2-5; 9 nucleotides match TRBD2. CDR3 length equals 12 residues. The trim removed 6 bases at V and 8 bases at J, leaving 4 bases unmatched. Per the germline V gene, CDR1 is MNHNY and CDR2 is SVGAGI (reference sequence). The CDR3 loop reads CASSIAGDTQYF. The CDR3 bases are TGTGCCAGCAGCATAGCGGGGGATACCCAGTACTTC.

The chain combines TRBV19 with TRBJ1-4; D unresolved. CDR1 is LNHDA and CDR2 is SQIVND in the germline V gene (reference sequence). Trimming took off 5 bases at V and 0 bases at J, with 10 bases between the two ends. The CDR3 extends over 15 amino acids. The CDR3: CASSVQTPTNEKLFF. The CDR3 DNA reads TGTGCCAGTAGTGTTCAGACTCCAACTAATGAAAAACTGTTTTTT.

The chain carries TRBV5-1 and TRBJ2-1; 14 bases are a match to TRBD2. Looked up from germline, CDR1 is SGHRS and CDR2 is YFSETQ. The CDR3 totals 13 residues. Losses at the gene ends were 4 bases for V and 15 bases for J; bases not matched to a gene: 6. CDR3 coding DNA: TGCGCCAGCAGCAGGGGACTAGCGGGAGTAAGGTTCTTC. Its protein product is CASSRGLAGVRFF.